Below, one T cell receptor beta chain is given with its context. The CDR3 length is 15 residues. Method: immunoSEQ multiplex PCR; TCRdb's copy keeps in-frame clones and lacks some. The sample has 350,000 to 600,000 clones; roughly 87% are singletons. This sample's treatment: about 20 received Ad26.COV2.S at low or high dose, single or two shots; several received placebo; per-sample allocation not given. Samples analyzed were those drawn on day 63 after the first vaccine or placebo injection. The data were obtained in a study of Ad26.COV2.S vaccination and SARS-CoV-2 variants. Here the sequenced sample was peripheral blood, taken in a trial of Ad26.COV2.S vaccine versus placebo. The receptor was derived from a person between 18 and 60 years old who received the Ad26.COV2.S COVID-19 vaccine or a placebo. V is TRBV21-1 and J is TRBJ2-7. TRBV21-1 is noted as a pseudogene. The CDR3 is CASSKDKGRNYEQYF. CDR3 bases: TGTGCCAGCAGCAAAGATAAGGGACGGAACTACGAGCAGTACTTC.